What follows are 7 T cell receptor beta chains derived from one specimen sequenced in a study of blood T cell repertoires in COVID-19. TCRdb's table, derived via immunoSEQ multiplex PCR, lists solely in-frame clones and lacks some. Of fewer than 650,000 clones listed, less than 90% are singletons. Sequenced sample: peripheral blood. The receptors were gathered from a woman in her forties or fifties with COVID-19, enrolled during active disease.

The chain recombines TRBV5-1 with TRBJ2-2, with D unclear. V gave up 4 bases and J gave up 1 base, with 8 bases separating them. This CDR3 is built from 14 residues. Germline CDR1 SGHRS, CDR2 YFSETQ. The CDR3 DNA is TGCGCCAGCAGCCTTCAGGTGAACACCGGGGAGCTGTTTTTT. This codes for CASSLQVNTGELFF. The entire variable domain, with the rest obtained from reference TRBV5-1 and TRBJ2-2, is as follows: KAGVTQTPRYLIKTRGQQVTLSCSPISGHRSVSWYQQTPGQGLQFLFEYFSETQRNKGNFPGRFSGRQFSNSRSEMNVSTLELGDSALYLCASSLQVNTGELFFGEGSRLTVL.

The CDR3 sequence is CASSFRGQPFNEKLFF. CDR3 DNA sequence: TGTGCCAGCAGCTTTCGAGGACAGCCCTTTAATGAAAAACTGTTTTTT. This chain links TRBV5-6 with TRBJ1-4, with a possible D match to TRBD1 (6 bases). Germline CDR1 and CDR2: SGHDT and YYEEEE. V lost 2 bases and J 4 bases, leaving 15 bases between the germline ends. The CDR3 is 16 residues long.

This sequence joins TRBV7-9 and TRBJ1-2; D ambiguous. The germline V and J ends were trimmed by 5 bases and 6 bases, with 16 bases remaining between them. The CDR3 has 14 amino acids. CDR1 and CDR2 (germline): SEHNR, FQNEAQ (reference sequence). CDR3 sequence: CASSPSGSRHGYTF. Written as DNA, the CDR3 is TGTGCCAGCAGCCCTAGCGGGTCTAGGCATGGCTACACCTTC.

This clone was counted a single time. The rearrangement links TRBV11-1 to TRBJ2-1, with 7 bases that match TRBD1. CDR1 and CDR2 from the germline V gene are SGHAT and FQDESV (reference sequence). Losses at the gene ends were 4 bases for V and 6 bases for J; bases not matched to a gene: 6. The CDR3 covers 14 residues. The CDR3 bases are TGTGCCAGCAGCTACCGGACAGGCCTCAATGAGCAGTTCTTC. Its protein is CASSYRTGLNEQFF.

The V and J genes are TRBV11-1 and TRBJ1-1; D might be TRBD1 (5 bases). The CDR3 is 13 amino acids. Trimming stripped 5 bases from V and 8 bases from J, with 15 bases between. The germline gives CDR1 SGHAT, CDR2 FQDESV (reference sequence). The CDR3 is CASSRLDGGEAFF. The CDR3 nucleotides are TGTGCCAGCAGCCGATTAGATGGGGGGGAAGCTTTCTTT.

This clone was found a few times. The rearrangement links TRBV3-1 (or the pseudogene TRBV3-2) to TRBJ1-5; D is perhaps TRBD1 (6 bases). This CDR3 comprises 15 residues. Per germline, CDR1 LGHDT and CDR2 YNNKEL (reference sequence). V was pared by 1 base and J by 2 bases, with 9 bases between. Written as DNA, the CDR3 is TGTGCCAGCAGCCAAGGTAGACAGGGCAATCAGCCCCAGCATTTT. Its translation is CASSQGRQGNQPQHF.

This clone was detected once. The V call is TRBV9, the J call TRBJ2-7; 10 bases fit TRBD1. This CDR3 contains 17 residues. J was trimmed by 4 bases and V by 4 bases; bases with no gene match: 14. The germline V gene encodes CDR1 SGDLS and CDR2 YYNGEE. The CDR3, as DNA: TGTGCCAGCAGCCCCAGACCGGGACAGGGGCCCCATTACGAGCAGTACTTC. It yields the protein CASSPRPGQGPHYEQYF.